The 27 T cell receptor beta chains below all came from one sample that was sequenced in a study of cytomegalovirus exposure and HLA in healthy donors listed by TCRdb under 2017. The method was the immunoSEQ multiplex PCR assay. The multiplex PCR relied on a mix of 60 forward primers for TCR Vbeta segments and 13 reverse primers for TCR Jbeta segments. This immuneACCESS table, as held by TCRdb, lists in-frame sequences with V and J called but not all clones. Of the missing ones, under half trace to an unresolved V gene in checked studies; the others have no known cause. Here the sample has some 130,000 clones; about 82% occur a single time. 1.5% to 2% of the sample is in the top ten clones. Sequencing was done on a sample of PBMCs. These receptors came from a female donor in good health and CMV-seropositive.

The rearrangement joins TRBV7-7 to TRBJ2-1; 9 bases fit TRBD1. V shed 3 bases and J 8 bases; nucleotides not matched to a gene: 5. Germline V gene sequence: CDR1 SSHAT, CDR2 FNYEAQ (reference sequence). The CDR3 is 14 amino acids. The CDR3 DNA follows: TGTGCCAGCAGCTTGGACAGGGGCTCCGATGAGCAGTTCTTC. Its translation: CASSLDRGSDEQFF. The variable domain in full, completed from reference TRBV7-7 and TRBJ2-1, reads GAGVSQSPRYKVTKRGQDVTLRCDPISSHATLYWYQQALGQGPEFLTYFNYEAQPDKSGLPSDRFSAERPEGSISTLTIQRTEQRDSAMYRCASSLDRGSDEQFFGPGTRLTVL.

This clone came up a few times. This rearrangement joins TRBV28 to TRBJ1-5, with 7 nucleotides matching TRBD1. CDR1 is MDHEN, CDR2 SYDVKM, per germline. The CDR3 runs to 15 residues. Germline trimming cut 6 bases from V and 4 bases from J; bases unmatched to any gene: 9. CDR3 protein: CASSRYRGTNQPQHF. In DNA, the CDR3 is TGTGCCAGCAGCCGATACAGGGGAACGAATCAGCCCCAGCATTTT.

The genes are TRBV10-3 and TRBJ2-1; 9 bases agree with TRBD1. Germline V gene sequence: CDR1 ENHRY, CDR2 SYGVKD. The CDR3 runs 14 residues. Trimming removed 6 bases from V and 7 bases from J; junction bases left unmatched: 7. The CDR3 region has the DNA TGTGCCATCAGCCGGGACAGGGCGTCGAATGAGCAGTTCTTC. Protein sequence: CAISRDRASNEQFF.

This clone occurred once. This chain joins TRBV9 and TRBJ1-3; unclear D gene. CDR1 and CDR2 (germline): SGDLS, YYNGEE. Trimming shortened V by 6 bases and J by 0 bases, and 10 bases separated the two germline ends. The CDR3 sequence is 14 residues long. Here the CDR3 reads CASTKQSSGNTIYF. The CDR3 bases are TGTGCCAGCACCAAACAAAGCTCTGGAAACACCATATATTTT.

The J gene is TRBJ1-4, the V gene TRBV5-1, with TRBD1 matching over 7 bases. CDR3 size: 15 residues. Germline CDR1 SGHRS, CDR2 YFSETQ. The J segment lost 8 bases and the V segment lost 4 bases, leaving 11 bases of the junction unmatched. In DNA, the CDR3 is TGCGCCAGCAGCCTTACCGGGACAGAAGGAGAAAAACTGTTTTTT. It is translated as CASSLTGTEGEKLFF.

V usage is TRBV6-5 and J usage is TRBJ2-5; 9 bases are a match to TRBD1. Trimming took 7 bases from V and 7 from J; bases not matched to a gene: 4. This CDR3 is 12 amino acids long. From germline, CDR1 is MNHEY and CDR2 SVGAGI. The CDR3 sequence: CASNPTGGTQYF. In DNA form, the CDR3 reads TGTGCCAGCAACCCGACAGGGGGGACCCAGTACTTC.

The chain has TRBV5-1 and TRBJ1-3; D gene uncertain. Germline CDR1 reads SGHRS; CDR2 reads YFSETQ. CDR3 size: 14 residues. V shed 0 bases and J shed 4 bases, with 8 bases lying between them. The chain's CDR3 is CASSLADLGNTIYF. In DNA form, the CDR3 reads TGCGCCAGCAGCTTGGCCGATCTAGGAAACACCATATATTTT.

This sequence joins TRBV30 and TRBJ1-6; D gene ambiguous. CDR3 size: 14 residues. Germline CDR1 reads GTSNPN; CDR2 reads SVGIG (reference sequence). V was pared by 1 base and J by 6 bases, with 10 bases between. CDR3 bases: TGTGCCTGGAGTGAAGGACTAGCTAATTCACCCCTCCACTTT. Translation: CAWSEGLANSPLHF.

DNA for the CDR3: TGTGCCAGCTCACCGCAGGCTAACACTGAAGCTTTCTTT. Amino acids: CASSPQANTEAFF. V and J are TRBV18 and TRBJ1-1; D is unclear. The CDR3 contains 13 residues. Trimming removed 3 bases from V and 2 bases from J, with 7 bases in between. Germline CDR1 KGHSH, CDR2 LQKENI.

The chain is built from TRBV10-3 and TRBJ2-4, with 7 bases aligning to TRBD2. The germline V gene has CDR1 ENHRY and CDR2 SYGVKD. The CDR3 extends over 17 amino acids. The V gene end was trimmed by 0 bases and the J gene end by 0 bases; junction bases not matched to a gene: 5. The CDR3 here is CAISESASGLAKNIQYF. In DNA, the CDR3 is TGTGCCATCAGTGAGTCGGCTAGCGGACTAGCCAAAAACATTCAGTACTTC.

V gene TRBV5-4 combines with J gene TRBJ1-1, with D unresolved. The CDR3 is 14 residues long. With 2 bases removed from V and 1 base from J, the gap between germline ends came to 9 bases. The germline V gene encodes CDR1 SGHNT and CDR2 YYREEE (reference sequence). The CDR3, as DNA: TGTGCCAGCAGCTTCAGCCGGGGGAACACTGAAGCTTTCTTT. Protein product: CASSFSRGNTEAFF.

V gene TRBV6-5 combines with J gene TRBJ2-7; D possibly corresponds to TRBD2 (6 bases). V dropped 6 bases and J dropped 2 bases, with 17 bases sitting between them. Germline loops: CDR1 MNHEY, CDR2 SVGAGI. CDR3 length equals 15 residues. Here the CDR3 reads CASRAGGRFTYEQYF. CDR3 nucleotide sequence: TGTGCCAGCAGGGCCGGGGGAAGGTTTACCTACGAGCAGTACTTC.

The rearrangement joins TRBV11-2 to TRBJ2-3, with D possibly being TRBD2 (6 bases). Trimming removed 3 bases at V and 6 bases at J, with 19 bases between. This CDR3 contains 16 residues. Germline V gene lookup returns CDR1 SGHAT and CDR2 FQNNGV. Written as DNA, the CDR3 is TGTGCCAGCAGCTTCGGGTCGGGAGCCAATGGGGATACGCAGTATTTT. Encoded protein: CASSFGSGANGDTQYF.

This clone was counted between two and nine times. The V gene is TRBV7-9, the J gene TRBJ2-1; 8 positions agree with TRBD2. The CDR3 is 14 residues long. After removal of 1 base from V and 7 bases from J, the junction contained 3 bases not matched to a gene. The germline V gene encodes CDR1 SEHNR and CDR2 FQNEAQ (reference sequence). The CDR3 spells CASSLGGGQNEQFF. DNA of the CDR3: TGTGCCAGCAGCTTAGGCGGGGGGCAAAATGAGCAGTTCTTC.

The chain couples TRBV7-9 to TRBJ2-7, with TRBD1 matching over 9 bases. Unmatched junction bases numbered 6, after V lost 5 bases and J lost 1 base. The CDR3 is 15 residues long. CDR1 and CDR2 (germline): SEHNR, FQNEAQ (reference sequence). CDR3 protein: CASSLGQGLSYEQYF. CDR3 bases: TGTGCCAGCAGCCTCGGACAGGGGCTATCCTACGAGCAGTACTTC.

This clone appeared once. The genes are TRBV5-4 and TRBJ2-7; the match to TRBD2 covers 13 bases. V was pared by 3 bases and J by 3 bases, with 9 bases of the junction left unmatched. Per germline, CDR1 SGHNT and CDR2 YYREEE (reference sequence). This CDR3 has 17 amino acids. DNA of the CDR3: TGTGCCAGCAGCTCCGGACTAGCGGGAGTTCATAACTACGAGCAGTACTTC. This encodes CASSSGLAGVHNYEQYF.

CDR3 coding DNA: TGTGCCAGCAGCTTGAGCCTCTCCTACAATGAGCAGTTCTTC. This gives the protein CASSLSLSYNEQFF. The genes are TRBV7-3 and TRBJ2-1; no definite D call. The germline CDR1 and CDR2 sequences are SGHTA and FQGTGA. The CDR3 loop spans 14 amino acids. V gave up 3 bases and J gave up 0 bases, with 6 bases separating them.

This chain joins TRBV6-5 and TRBJ2-3, with 9 nucleotides matching TRBD2. Per germline, CDR1 MNHEY and CDR2 SVGAGI. J gave up 5 bases and V 7 bases, and 7 bases lay outside the gene matches. The CDR3 consists of 14 residues. The CDR3 loop reads CASKAGLAGDTQYF. The DNA for the CDR3 is TGTGCCAGCAAAGCGGGACTAGCCGGAGATACGCAGTATTTT.

This clone has more than one count but fewer than ten. For the CDR3, the DNA is TGTGCCAGCAGTTACATGAGGACTGCAGATACGCAGTATTTT. It specifies CASSYMRTADTQYF. V usage is TRBV6-5 and J usage is TRBJ2-3; tentative D call: TRBD2 (5 bases). V was pared by 2 bases and J by 4 bases, with 10 bases between. This CDR3 is 14 amino acids long. Looked up from germline, CDR1 is MNHEY and CDR2 is SVGAGI.

In this sample, this clone turned up a few times. The chain has TRBV5-1 and TRBJ2-1, with 8 positions matching TRBD2. V shed 4 bases, J shed 2 bases, and the junction held 11 bases outside the gene matches. The germline V gene encodes CDR1 SGHRS and CDR2 YFSETQ. The length of the CDR3 is 17 residues. The CDR3 nucleotides read TGCGCCAGCAGCCCTAAACCAGGACTAGCCACCTACAATGAGCAGTTCTTC. Protein product: CASSPKPGLATYNEQFF.

This clone was recorded a few times. The chain uses TRBV30 and TRBJ2-7, with 15 bases fitting TRBD2. CDR3 length equals 19 residues. The V gene end was trimmed by 2 bases and the J gene end by 2 bases; junction bases not matched to a gene: 13. Germline lookup yields CDR1 GTSNPN and CDR2 SVGIG (reference sequence). The CDR3 region has the DNA TGTGCCTGGAGTCCCCGGACTAGCGGGAGGGTTATCGGGGCCTACGAGCAGTACTTC. It specifies CAWSPRTSGRVIGAYEQYF.

The chain couples TRBV7-3 to TRBJ2-2, with TRBD2 matching 7 bases. Germline V gene data show CDR1 as SGHTA and CDR2 as FQGTGA. J lost 4 bases, V lost 3 bases, and 5 bases had no gene match. The CDR3 covers 15 residues. The CDR3 nucleotides are TGTGCCAGCAGCTTGGCTAGCGGACCCACCGGGGAGCTGTTTTTT. Amino acids: CASSLASGPTGELFF.

The chain recombines TRBV6-1 with TRBJ2-5; 8 bases fit TRBD2. V gave up 0 bases and J gave up 2 bases; unmatched junction bases: 5. CDR3 length: 16 residues. CDR1 MNHNS and CDR2 SASEGT come from the germline V gene. The CDR3, as DNA: TGTGCCAGCAGTGAAGCGCTTTCGGGGGGGCAAGAGACCCAGTACTTC. It is translated as CASSEALSGGQETQYF.

The chain combines TRBV6-5 with TRBJ2-3; D is perhaps TRBD2 (5 bases). The V end was cut by 0 bases, the J end by 5 bases, with 6 bases between. This CDR3 has 13 amino acids. Germline loops: CDR1 MNHEY, CDR2 SVGAGI. The DNA for the CDR3 is TGTGCCAGCAGTTACTCGAGCGGAGATACGCAGTATTTT. Protein sequence: CASSYSSGDTQYF.

The V gene is TRBV6-5, the J gene TRBJ2-7; TRBD1 might be the D (6 bases). CDR3 length: 14 amino acids. With 0 bases removed from V and 2 bases from J, the gap between germline ends came to 8 bases. Germline CDR1 and CDR2: MNHEY and SVGAGI. CDR3 nucleotides: TGTGCCAGCAGTTACTCGGCAGGGGCCTACGAGCAGTACTTC. This encodes CASSYSAGAYEQYF.

The chain recombines TRBV5-1 with TRBJ1-5, with 7 bases fitting TRBD1. J was trimmed by 0 bases and V by 0 bases; bases with no gene match: 6. The CDR3 sequence is 17 residues long. CDR1 and CDR2 from the germline V gene are SGHRS and YFSETQ. The CDR3 spells CASSLGTGDHSNQPQHF. In DNA, the CDR3 is TGCGCCAGCAGCTTGGGGACAGGAGACCATAGCAATCAGCCCCAGCATTTT.

The chain uses TRBV12-5 and TRBJ1-5; the D is unclear. This CDR3 contains 14 residues. CDR1 and CDR2 from the germline V gene are LGHNT and FRNRAP. V dropped 1 base and J dropped 7 bases, with 11 bases sitting between them. The chain's CDR3 is CASGLDGFLQPQHF. As DNA, the CDR3 is TGTGCTAGTGGTTTGGACGGGTTTCTCCAGCCCCAGCATTTT. The variable domain in full, completed from reference TRBV12-5 and TRBJ1-5, reads DARVTQTPRHKVTEMGQEVTMRCQPILGHNTVFWYRQTMMQGLELLAYFRNRAPLDDSGMPKDRFSAEMPDATLATLKIQPSEPRDSAVYFCASGLDGFLQPQHFGDGTRLSIL.